A selection of T cell receptor beta chains follows, all from one sample in a study of blood T cell repertoires in COVID-19. The method was immunoSEQ multiplex PCR; TCRdb's version includes in-frame clones alone and lacks a portion of them. The sample lists approximately 140,000 clones, 79% occurring once. The sequenced material came from peripheral blood. The receptors stem from a man between 60 and 70 years old with acute or convalescent COVID-19. Each CDR3 is given with its conserved first and last residue. D genes are given only for firm matches. Clone size is given for some rows only: seen once, a few or many times, or a class if the clone is expanded.

NA	NA	TRBV6-5	TRBJ1-1	TGTGCCAGCAGTCGTTCCGTCCGGACTGAAGCTTTCTTT	CASSRSVRTEAFF
NA	NA	TRBV5-1	TRBJ1-4	TGCGCCAGCAGCCCGGGACAACGGGTCGCAACTAATGAAAAACTGTTTTTT	CASSPGQRVATNEKLFF
TRBD1	once	TRBV5-1	TRBJ2-3	TGCGCCAGCAGCTTGGCCGAGGGGGCCGGGACAGATACGCAGTATTTT	CASSLAEGAGTDTQYF
TRBD2	NA	TRBV30	TRBJ2-7	TGTGCCTCCGACAAACTAGCGAGTTGGGAGCAGTACTTC	CASDKLASWEQYF
TRBD1	NA	TRBV4-2	TRBJ2-2	TGTGCCAGCAGCCGAGACTCAGGGGGATTAGACACCGGGGAGCTGTTTTTT	CASSRDSGGLDTGELFF
NA	few	TRBV6-6	TRBJ2-7	TGTGCCAGCAGTCCAGAGCGGACCGTCTGGGGCGAGCAGTACTTC	CASSPERTVWGEQYF
NA	NA	TRBV7-3	TRBJ2-1	TGTGCCAGCAGCCCCCGGCAGGGAGGTGAGCAGTTCTTC	CASSPRQGGEQFF
NA	NA	TRBV15	TRBJ1-5	TGTGCCACCAGCAGAGGCGGAGGCAATCAGCCCCAGCATTTT	CATSRGGGNQPQHF
TRBD2	NA	TRBV27	TRBJ2-7	TGTGCCAGCAGTCAGACAGGACTAGCGGGCTACGAGCAGTACTTC	CASSQTGLAGYEQYF
NA	NA	TRBV19	TRBJ2-5	TGTGCCAGTAGTATCAGCGGGGAGACCCAGTACTTC	CASSISGETQYF
NA	NA	TRBV7-3	TRBJ1-1	TGTGCCAGCAGCTCCGCCGGGGTAGGAACTGAAGCTTTCTTT	CASSSAGVGTEAFF